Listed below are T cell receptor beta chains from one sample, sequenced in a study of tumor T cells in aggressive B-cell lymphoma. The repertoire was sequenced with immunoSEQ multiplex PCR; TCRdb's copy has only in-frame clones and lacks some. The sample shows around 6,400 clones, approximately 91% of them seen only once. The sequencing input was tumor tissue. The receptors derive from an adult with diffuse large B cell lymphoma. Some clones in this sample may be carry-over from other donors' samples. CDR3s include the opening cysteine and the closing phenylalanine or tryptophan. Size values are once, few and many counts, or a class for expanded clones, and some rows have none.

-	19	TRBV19	CASSRTGTSGGGGYNEQFF
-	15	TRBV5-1	CASSLNRGDSYEQYF
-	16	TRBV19	CASSTSQGARNTEAFF
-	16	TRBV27	CASSFGSPPQGGTQYF
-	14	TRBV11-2	CASSATSSTYEQYF
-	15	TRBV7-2	CASSSVSGYDNEQFF
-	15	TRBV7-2	CASRRTSGSPYEQYF
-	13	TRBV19	CATKGQANTEAFF
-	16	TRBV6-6	CASSSPTGLSNYGYTF
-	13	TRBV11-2	CASSLESNQPQHF
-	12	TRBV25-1	CASRMRPDEAFF
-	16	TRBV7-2	CASSPNWTGANSPLHF
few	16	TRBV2	CASSEEVALVRDEQYF
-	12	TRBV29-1	CSVGTSGNEQFF
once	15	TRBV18	CASSPPGQGSDTQYF
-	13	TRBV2	CANKGTGADTQYF
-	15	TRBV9	CASSVPGLANNEQFF
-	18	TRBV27	CASSLYPFFVDNNSPLHF
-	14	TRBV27	CASSLLSLNTEAFF
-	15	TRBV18	CASSPRRGTGETQYF
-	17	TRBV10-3	CAISDSPGLVKGGELFF
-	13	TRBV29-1	CSADVSGYNEQFF
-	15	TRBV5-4	CASSLSQGPSYEQYF
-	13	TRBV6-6	CASTITRGSEQFF
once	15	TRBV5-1	CASGHPRGGQETQYF
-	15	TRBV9	CASSVVAGGVSEQFF
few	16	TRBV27	CASSSTGLATNEKLFF
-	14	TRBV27	CASSERARGETQYF
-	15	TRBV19	CASSITSGYHNEQFF
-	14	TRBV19	CASSSRDSSYEQYF
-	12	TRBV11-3	CASSPSGYEQYF
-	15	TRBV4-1	CASSAAGTGTYEQYF
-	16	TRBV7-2	CASSLSGAGTGHEQFF
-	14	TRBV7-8	CASSDKRGREPQHF
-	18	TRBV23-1	CASSQSMRRVFSGNTIYF
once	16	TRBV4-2	CASSHGTTPAVDTQYF
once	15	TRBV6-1	CASIWDIGGNQPQHF
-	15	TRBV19	CASSSGYPDTDTQYF
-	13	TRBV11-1	CASSLDREGGYTF
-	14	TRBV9	CASSVGGGTYEQYF
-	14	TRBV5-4	CASSLTGEYNEQFF
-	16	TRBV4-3	CASSQDWGTGDEKLFF
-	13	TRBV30	CAWGQTTNEKLFF
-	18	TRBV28	CASSYTAHARGYSYEQYF
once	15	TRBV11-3	CVSSPLGGSYNEQFF
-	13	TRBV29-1	CSFEASRGGELFF
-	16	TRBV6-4	CASSDTTPVDHLGYTF
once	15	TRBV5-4	CASSLTRQGRGGYTF
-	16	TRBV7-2	CASSLGLRGSTDTQYF
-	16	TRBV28	CASSLSLAGVYNEQFF
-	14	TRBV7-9	CASSTGTGVNEQYF
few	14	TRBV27	CASSGGPTNEKLFF
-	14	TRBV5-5	CASSLYRQPTEAFF